This T cell receptor beta chain comes out of a study of CD4 and CD8 cells across lung adenocarcinoma regions. Localized lung adenocarcinoma, a non-small cell lung cancer, affected the donors. Germline loops: CDR1 SGDLS, CDR2 YYNGEE. This CDR3 is built from 13 residues. Trimming removed 1 base from V and 4 bases from J, with 7 bases in between. TCRdb processed the PCR reads anew with MiXCR; each CDR3 protein has one entry. The profile shows about 7,500 distinct CDR3 sequences, approximately 50% of them singletons. This receptor was taken from a male donor with lung adenocarcinoma. The CD4 and CD8 labels of this study may be unreliable. The rearrangement uses TRBV9 and TRBJ2-3; D uncertain. Sequencing was done on a sample of CD8+ T cells from the center of a lung tumor. The CDR3 loop is CASSVTASDTQYF. The CDR3 DNA is TGTGCCAGCAGCGTAACTGCATCAGATACGCAGTATTTT.